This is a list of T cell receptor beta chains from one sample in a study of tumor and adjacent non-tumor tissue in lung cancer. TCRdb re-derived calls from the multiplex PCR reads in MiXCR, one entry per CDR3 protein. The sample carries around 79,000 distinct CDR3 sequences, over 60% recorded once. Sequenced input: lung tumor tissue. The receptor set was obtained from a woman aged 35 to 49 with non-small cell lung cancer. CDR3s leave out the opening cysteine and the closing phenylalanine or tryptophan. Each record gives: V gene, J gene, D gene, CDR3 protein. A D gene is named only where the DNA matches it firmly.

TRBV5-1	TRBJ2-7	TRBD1	ASSPGRDRDYEQY
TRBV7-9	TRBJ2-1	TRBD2	AIGTSGGGYNEQF
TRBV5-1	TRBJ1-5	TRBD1	ASSQGQGAHFSNQPQH
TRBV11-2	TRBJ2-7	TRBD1	ASSTGTGVQYAQY
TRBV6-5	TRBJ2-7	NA	ASNLTGTGSYEQY
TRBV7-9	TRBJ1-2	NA	ASSLETGFFSYGYT
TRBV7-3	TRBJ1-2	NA	ASSLAGTEGYT
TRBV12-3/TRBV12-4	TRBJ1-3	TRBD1	ASNGGQDSYGNTIY
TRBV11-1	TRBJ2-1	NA	ASNLTREQF
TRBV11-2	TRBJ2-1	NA	ASSSRIVTRGVLREQS
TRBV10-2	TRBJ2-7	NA	ASASGRGNEQY
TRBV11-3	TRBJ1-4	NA	ASRARAGPDKLF
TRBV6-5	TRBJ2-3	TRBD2	VSSTSASSLVHLY
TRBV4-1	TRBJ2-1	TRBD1	ANIRQDRDRSTEQF
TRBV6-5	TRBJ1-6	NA	ACFTRWNSPLH
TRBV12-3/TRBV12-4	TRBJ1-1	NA	ASKRDQGTEAF
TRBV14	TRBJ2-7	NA	ASSQDSDVTRYNYEQY
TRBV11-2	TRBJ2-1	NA	ASSLKWSGNYNELF
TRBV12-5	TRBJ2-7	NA	ASGFSQAYEQY
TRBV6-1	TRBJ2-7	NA	ANSPTGKIYEQY
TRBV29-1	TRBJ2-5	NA	SAGWKNQETQY
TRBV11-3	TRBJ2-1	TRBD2	AGSGPGLAAINEQF
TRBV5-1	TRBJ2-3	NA	ASSFTPSSTDMQY
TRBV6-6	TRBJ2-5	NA	ASSYIFGFDGDKQETQY
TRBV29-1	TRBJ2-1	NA	SVGGDSHYNEQF
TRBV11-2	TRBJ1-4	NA	ASSSQGWILF
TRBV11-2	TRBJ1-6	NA	VSNSTLGTKRSSPLH
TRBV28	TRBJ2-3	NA	ANSVYPETQY
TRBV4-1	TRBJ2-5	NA	VSRQVRGWETQY
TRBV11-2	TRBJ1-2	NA	ASSLPQVAYGYA
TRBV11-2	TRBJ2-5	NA	ASSSTTRVGETQY
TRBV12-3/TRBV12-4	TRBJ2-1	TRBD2	ASTRARGDYNEQL
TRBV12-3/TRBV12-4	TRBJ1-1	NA	ASNFLGDTEAI
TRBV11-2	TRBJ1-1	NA	ASSLVGDLGAF
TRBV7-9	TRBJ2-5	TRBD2	ASSLRTSVGLKETQY
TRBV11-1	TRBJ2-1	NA	ASSSKERGDEQF
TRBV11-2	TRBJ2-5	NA	ISSLFAGIQETQY
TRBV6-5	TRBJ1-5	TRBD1	ASSYPGQPQR
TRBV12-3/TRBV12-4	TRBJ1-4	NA	ASSFGGGRNEKLF
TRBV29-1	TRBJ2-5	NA	NVGGRGLSKTHY
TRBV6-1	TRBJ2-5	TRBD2	ASSEDSGGAMGQETQY
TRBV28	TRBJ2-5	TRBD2	ASSPRTSGKETQY
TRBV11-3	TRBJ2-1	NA	ASNPGHGGNKQF
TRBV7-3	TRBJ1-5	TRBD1	ASSWDRNQPQH
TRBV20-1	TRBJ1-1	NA	SVPRSGNAF
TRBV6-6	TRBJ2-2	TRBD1	ASKAGQVTTWELS
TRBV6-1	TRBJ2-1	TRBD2	ALVRGVGNEQF
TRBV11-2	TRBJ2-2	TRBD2	ANRFQGSGRANTGELF
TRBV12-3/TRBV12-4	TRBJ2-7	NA	ASSLERGYEQY
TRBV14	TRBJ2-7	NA	ASSAQANEQY
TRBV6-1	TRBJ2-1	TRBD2	ASTERVAGGKNEQF
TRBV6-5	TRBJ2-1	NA	ASSYRAGINQF
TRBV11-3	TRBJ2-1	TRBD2	PSSDPGLVANDEQF